The 11 T cell receptor beta chains in this list originate from one sample, sequenced in a study of PD-L1 blockade in urothelial cancer. The table came from immunoSEQ multiplex PCR; TCRdb's copy has only in-frame clones and leaves some out. The sample carries tens of thousands of clones, about four fifths recorded once. Source: PBMCs, taken around atezolizumab (anti-PD-L1) treatment. Receptors were obtained from a man aged 65 to 79 with urothelial cancer.

V and J are TRBV6-5 and TRBJ2-7; D ambiguous. The length of the CDR3 is 13 residues. Trimming took 5 bases from V and 0 from J, leaving 8 bases between them. Germline V gives CDR1 MNHEY, CDR2 SVGAGI. CDR3 nucleotides: TGTGCCAGCAGTGCGACACTCTCCTACGAGCAGTACTTC. It is translated as CASSATLSYEQYF.

This clone is medium-sized in the sample. CDR3 sequence (DNA): TGTGCCAGCAGCACCGCCGGGACAGGGAGTTATGGCTACACCTTC. Residues: CASSTAGTGSYGYTF. The chain employs TRBV6-5 and TRBJ1-2; 9 positions match TRBD1. The CDR3 is made up of 15 amino acids. Germline V gene sequence: CDR1 MNHEY, CDR2 SVGAGI. V trimming: 6 bases; J trimming: 5 bases; junction bases outside the gene matches: 10.

The chain recombines TRBV19 with TRBJ2-1, with TRBD1 matching 8 bases. The CDR3 is 15 residues long. Germline V lookup: CDR1 LNHDA, CDR2 SQIVND (reference sequence). J lost 7 bases, V lost 6 bases, and 11 bases had no gene match. CDR3 bases: TGTGCCAGTAGCCCGGGACAGGTCGGAGGTAATGAGCAGTTCTTC. This codes for CASSPGQVGGNEQFF. Together with reference TRBV19 and TRBJ2-1, the CDR3 gives the full variable domain: DGGITQSPKYLFRKEGQNVTLSCEQNLNHDAMYWYRQDPGQGLRLIYYSQIVNDFQKGDIAEGYSVSREKKESFPLTVTSAQKNPTAFYLCASSPGQVGGNEQFFGPGTRLTVL.

This clone was counted between two and nine times. The V gene is TRBV7-9, the J gene TRBJ1-1; TRBD1 matches at 7 bases. Germline V gene data show CDR1 as SEHNR and CDR2 as FQNEAQ (reference sequence). The CDR3 length is 13 residues. V shed 7 bases and J 1 base; nucleotides not matched to a gene: 3. The CDR3 nucleotides are TGTGCCAGCACCGACAGGGAGAACACTGAAGCTTTCTTT. This sequence encodes CASTDRENTEAFF.

The chain has TRBV5-4 and TRBJ2-7; 7 nucleotides line up with TRBD1. This CDR3 spans 13 amino acids. CDR1 SGHNT and CDR2 YYREEE come from the germline V gene (reference sequence). V shed 5 bases and J 10 bases; nucleotides not matched to a gene: 12. CDR3 nucleotide sequence: TGTGCCAGCAGTCGACCGGGACAGTTAAGCCAGTACTTC. Residues: CASSRPGQLSQYF. The entire variable domain, with the rest obtained from reference TRBV5-4 and TRBJ2-7, is as follows: ETGVTQSPTHLIKTRGQQVTLRCSSQSGHNTVSWYQQALGQGPQFIFQYYREEENGRGNFPPRFSGLQFPNYSSELNVNALELDDSALYLCASSRPGQLSQYFGPGTRLTVT.

The J gene is TRBJ2-7, the V gene TRBV5-6, with TRBD1 identical over 9 bases. CDR3 length: 15 amino acids. With 5 bases clipped from V and 1 base from J, the junction kept 7 bases outside the gene matches. Germline V gene sequence: CDR1 SGHDT, CDR2 YYEEEE. The CDR3 loop is CASRTTGGTSYEQYF. The DNA for the CDR3 is TGTGCCAGCAGGACAACAGGGGGCACTTCCTACGAGCAGTACTTC. The entire variable domain, with the rest obtained from reference TRBV5-6 and TRBJ2-7, is as follows: DAGVTQSPTHLIKTRGQQVTLRCSPKSGHDTVSWYQQALGQGPQFIFQYYEEEERQRGNFPDRFSGHQFPNYSSELNVNALLLGDSALYLCASRTTGGTSYEQYFGPGTRLTVT.

V gene TRBV5-1 combines with J gene TRBJ2-1, with 11 positions matching TRBD2. V trimming: 0 bases; J trimming: 7 bases; junction bases outside the gene matches: 6. The CDR3 loop spans 16 amino acids. Germline-derived CDR1 and CDR2 are SGHRS and YFSETQ. This CDR3 reads CASSLGSGGATNEQFF. CDR3 bases: TGCGCCAGCAGCTTGGGTAGCGGGGGGGCTACTAATGAGCAGTTCTTC. The full variable domain, completed using reference TRBV5-1 and TRBJ2-1, is KAGVTQTPRYLIKTRGQQVTLSCSPISGHRSVSWYQQTPGQGLQFLFEYFSETQRNKGNFPGRFSGRQFSNSRSEMNVSTLELGDSALYLCASSLGSGGATNEQFFGPGTRLTVL.

The V and J genes are TRBV29-1 and TRBJ2-1, with TRBD2 identical over 9 bases. The V and J ends lost 5 bases and 7 bases, in that order; junction bases with no gene match: 6. There are 13 residues in the CDR3. The V gene's germline CDR1 is SQVTM and CDR2 ANQGSEA. CDR3 bases: TGCAGCGTTTGGGGCGGGGGGGCAAATGAGCAGTTCTTC. It yields the protein CSVWGGGANEQFF.

The gene calls are TRBV5-1 and TRBJ2-5, with a tentative D call TRBD1 (5 bases). Deletions cut 0 bases from V and 1 base from J, with 13 bases between. The CDR3 contains 16 residues. The V gene's germline CDR1 is SGHRS and CDR2 YFSETQ. The CDR3 nucleotides are TGCGCCAGCAGCTTGGTAGTTGGACAAGCCCAAGAGACCCAGTACTTC. Protein product: CASSLVVGQAQETQYF.

DNA of the CDR3: TGTGCCAGTAGTATAGAGCTGGGGGGGGCCTACGAGCAGTACTTC. It yields the protein CASSIELGGAYEQYF. The chain has TRBV19 and TRBJ2-7; 7 bases match TRBD2. This CDR3 spans 15 amino acids. Germline assignment: CDR1 LNHDA and CDR2 SQIVND (reference sequence). Trimming cost V 0 bases and J 2 bases; bases outside gene matches: 4. Supplemented by reference TRBV19 and TRBJ2-7, the full variable domain reads DGGITQSPKYLFRKEGQNVTLSCEQNLNHDAMYWYRQDPGQGLRLIYYSQIVNDFQKGDIAEGYSVSREKKESFPLTVTSAQKNPTAFYLCASSIELGGAYEQYFGPGTRLTVT.

V usage is TRBV4-2 and J usage is TRBJ1-1; D is perhaps TRBD1 (5 bases). This CDR3 spans 15 amino acids. V was shortened by 1 base and J by 0 bases, with 9 bases between the two germline ends. CDR1 and CDR2 from the germline V gene are LGHNA and YNFKEQ. In DNA form, the CDR3 reads TGTGCCAGCAGCCAAGTTCCAGGGTTGAACACTGAAGCTTTCTTT. Its translation is CASSQVPGLNTEAFF.